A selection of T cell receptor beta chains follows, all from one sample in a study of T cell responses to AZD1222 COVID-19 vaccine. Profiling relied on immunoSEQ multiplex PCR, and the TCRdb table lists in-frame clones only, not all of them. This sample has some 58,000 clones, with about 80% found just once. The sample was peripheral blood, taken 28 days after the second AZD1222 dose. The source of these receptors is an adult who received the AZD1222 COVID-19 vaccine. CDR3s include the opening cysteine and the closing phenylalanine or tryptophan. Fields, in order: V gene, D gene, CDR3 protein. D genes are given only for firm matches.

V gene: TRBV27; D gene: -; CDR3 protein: CASSLNNVVGTIYF
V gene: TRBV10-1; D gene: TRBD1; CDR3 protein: CATRGQLNTEAFF
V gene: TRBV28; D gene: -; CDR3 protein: CASSDRGAEETQYF
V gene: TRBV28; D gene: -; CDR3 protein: CASSSGLRSTGEQFF
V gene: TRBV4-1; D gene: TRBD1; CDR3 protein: CASSHGTAYGYTF
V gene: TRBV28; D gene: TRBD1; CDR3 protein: CASSPIGTGVSNQPQHF
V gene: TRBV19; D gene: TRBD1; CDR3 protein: CASSRTGVNQPQHF
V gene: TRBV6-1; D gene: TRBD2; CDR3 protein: CASSDLTSGQDTQYF
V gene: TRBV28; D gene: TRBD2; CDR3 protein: CASRPQGLTGELFF
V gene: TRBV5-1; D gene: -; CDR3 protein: CASYPGTKITGELFF
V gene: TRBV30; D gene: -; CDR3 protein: CAWARVNDGYTF
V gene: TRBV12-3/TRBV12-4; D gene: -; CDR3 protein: CASSLGKSPLHF
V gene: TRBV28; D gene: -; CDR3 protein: CASSFLGRDNQPQHF
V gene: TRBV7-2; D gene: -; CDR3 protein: CASSPLSGQHSPLHF
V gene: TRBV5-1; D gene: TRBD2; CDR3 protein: CASRTGLAGLADTQYF
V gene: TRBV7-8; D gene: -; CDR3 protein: CASSGRGEQFF
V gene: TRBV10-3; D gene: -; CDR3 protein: CAISESGSNYEQYF
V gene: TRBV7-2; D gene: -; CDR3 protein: CASSLDPGGNTGELFF
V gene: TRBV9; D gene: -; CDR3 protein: CASSVGGGRETQYF
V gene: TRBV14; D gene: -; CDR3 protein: CASSQDLRTEAFF
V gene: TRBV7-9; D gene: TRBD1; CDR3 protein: CASSDGQVENEKLFF
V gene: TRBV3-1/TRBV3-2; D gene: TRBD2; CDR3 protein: CASSQVRTPGLGRSDTQYF
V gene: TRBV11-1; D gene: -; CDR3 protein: CASSFSLLNNEQFF
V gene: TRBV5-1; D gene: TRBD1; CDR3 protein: CASHLGTGESSYTF
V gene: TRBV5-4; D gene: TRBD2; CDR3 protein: CASRLTSGVSGANVLTF
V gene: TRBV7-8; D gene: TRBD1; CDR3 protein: CASSSRLGQGVDEQYF
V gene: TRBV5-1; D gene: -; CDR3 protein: CASSRGWEGKDGEKLFF